This T cell receptor beta chain was retrieved from a study of T cell changes during pregnancy in multiple sclerosis. The CDR3 extends over 12 amino acids. V dropped 9 bases and J dropped 5 bases, with 13 bases sitting between them. Germline CDR1 reads LNHDA; CDR2 reads SQIVND (reference sequence). The data were produced by immunoSEQ multiplex PCR, yet TCRdb's version contains in-frame clones alone and is incomplete. The data show 45,000 or so clones, around 96% seen once. This rearrangement joins TRBV19 to TRBJ1-2; tentatively, D is TRBD1 (6 bases). This TCR derives from a female donor with multiple sclerosis, enrolled in a pregnancy study. The sequencing here drew on peripheral blood, taken in the second trimester of pregnancy. CDR3 protein: CASQGTWYGYTF. CDR3 nucleotide sequence: TGTGCCAGCCAGGGGACCTGGTATGGCTACACCTTC.